Below, one T cell receptor beta chain is given with its context. This may be a read error, as it is one base from a much larger clone. This sample is part of a study of molecular identifiers for immune sequencing clone quantification. Each CDR3 protein gets one entry after TCRdb re-called the PCR reads with MiXCR. The sample has under 650,000 distinct CDR3 sequences, 20% seen once. V dropped 7 bases and J dropped 0 bases, with 12 bases sitting between them. Germline assignment: CDR1 MNHEY and CDR2 SVGEGT. The length of the CDR3 is 14 residues. The receptor was derived from a human donor in good health. Some libraries in this study had Jurkat cell RNA spiked in. V usage is TRBV6-2 or TRBV6-3 and J usage is TRBJ1-1, with no clear D. Sequencing was done on a sample of naive CD8+ T cells from blood, with Jurkat cell RNA spiked in. Subset: FACS-sorted CD8+CD4-CCR7+CD45RA+ naive T cells. CDR3 DNA sequence: TGTGCCAGCATATTCGGAGGTATGAACACTGAAGCTTTCTTT. This translates into CASIFGGMNTEAFF.